The 29 T cell receptor beta chains below come from one sample, sequenced in a study of identical twins. A single record per CDR3 protein comes from TCRdb applying MiXCR to the 5' RACE reads. The table lists approximately 220,000 distinct CDR3 sequences, 7.5% of them singletons. In addition, the sample was reused for a study of yellow fever vaccine responses in identical twins.

Input material: memory (CD45RO+) T cells sorted from blood. The receptors derive from a woman between 18 and 30 years old in good health.

This chain joins TRBV4-3 and TRBJ2-3; the D gene is possibly TRBD2 (5 bases). V lost 0 bases, J lost 4 bases, and 11 bases lay in between. Germline V gene sequence: CDR1 LGHNA, CDR2 YSLEER. This CDR3 has 15 residues. This CDR3 is CASSQEVGGPDTQYF. CDR3 DNA sequence: TGCGCCAGCAGCCAAGAGGTAGGAGGACCAGATACGCAGTATTTT.

The CDR3 bases are TGTGCCAGCAGTACGAAGGGATCTGCGCACTACAATGAGCAGTTCTTC. Its protein product is CASSTKGSAHYNEQFF. The chain uses TRBV28 and TRBJ2-1, with D unclear. The CDR3 contains 16 residues. The V and J ends lost 5 bases and 3 bases respectively, with 17 bases between them. Germline V gene sequence: CDR1 MDHEN, CDR2 SYDVKM.

The V and J genes are TRBV5-6 and TRBJ1-5; TRBD1 aligns across 9 bases. CDR1 and CDR2 from the germline V gene are SGHDT and YYEEEE. V lost 2 bases, J lost 6 bases, and 3 bases stayed unmatched. This CDR3 comprises 14 residues. The CDR3 region has the DNA TGTGCCAGCAGCTTCGGACAGGGGACTCAGCCCCAGCATTTT. Its translation is CASSFGQGTQPQHF.

This clonotype was found a few times. The J gene is TRBJ2-7, the V gene TRBV21-1. TRBV21-1 is assigned pseudogene status. The CDR3 sequence is 15 residues long. CDR3 coding DNA: TGTGCCAGCAGCAATCTCGGGGGACGATCCTACGAGCAGTACTTC. Translated: CASSNLGGRSYEQYF.

This clonotype came up a few times. The chain is built from TRBV28 and TRBJ1-2, with TRBD1 matching 8 bases. Trimming took 7 bases from V and 7 from J; bases not matched to a gene: 11. There are 14 residues in the CDR3. Germline CDR1 and CDR2: MDHEN and SYDVKM. CDR3 sequence: CASTPTQGARGYTF. The DNA of the CDR3 is TGTGCCAGCACCCCTACTCAGGGGGCGCGTGGCTACACCTTC.

This clonotype was observed many times. V and J are TRBV5-1 and TRBJ2-2, with TRBD2 identical over 7 bases. V shed 1 base, J shed 1 base, and the junction held 4 bases outside the gene matches. Germline V gives CDR1 SGHRS, CDR2 YFSETQ. CDR3 length: 16 amino acids. The CDR3 DNA sequence: TGCGCCAGCAGCTTGAGTGGCGGGAGGAACACCGGGGAGCTGTTTTTT. It yields the protein CASSLSGGRNTGELFF.

This clonotype appeared a few times. The chain combines TRBV5-4 with TRBJ2-1, with D maybe TRBD1 (6 bases). Per the germline V gene, CDR1 is SGHNT and CDR2 is YYREEE (reference sequence). Trimming removed 2 bases at V and 9 bases at J, with 21 bases between. This CDR3 region has 16 residues. DNA of the CDR3: TGTGCCAGCAGCTTCCTGACACGAACAGGGTTGGGTGAGCAGTTCTTC. Its translation: CASSFLTRTGLGEQFF.

The sample holds a few counts of this clonotype. The chain combines TRBV20-1 with TRBJ2-5; D could derive from TRBD1 or TRBD2 (6 bases each). The germline V and J ends were trimmed by 1 base and 4 bases, with 10 bases remaining between them. Germline V gene lookup returns CDR1 DFQATT and CDR2 SNEGSKA (reference sequence). The CDR3 has 13 residues. For the CDR3, the DNA is TGCAGTGCTAGAGGCAGGGGAGGAGAGACCCAGTACTTC. Its protein is CSARGRGGETQYF.

The chain carries TRBV2 and TRBJ2-3; D tentatively fits TRBD1 or TRBD2 (5 bases each). The CDR3 spans 15 residues. The V and J ends lost 7 bases and 1 base respectively, with 15 bases between them. The germline V gene has CDR1 SNHLY and CDR2 FYNNEI. CDR3 in amino acids: CASTRDLVGTDTQYF. DNA of the CDR3: TGTGCCAGCACTCGGGACCTCGTCGGCACAGATACGCAGTATTTT.

V gene TRBV20-1 combines with J gene TRBJ2-5, with D hard to call. V was clipped by 3 bases and J by 5 bases, with 7 bases between them. Germline CDR1 and CDR2: DFQATT and SNEGSKA (reference sequence). This CDR3 spans 11 amino acids. The CDR3 region has the DNA TGCAGTGCTAGTTTATCGGAGACCCAGTACTTC. Translation: CSASLSETQYF.

CDR3: CASSTVQTQYF. In DNA, the CDR3 is TGTGCCAGCAGTACCGTGCAGACCCAGTACTTC. The chain carries TRBV25-1 and TRBJ2-5; the D is unclear. Germline V CDR1 and CDR2: MGHDK, SYGVNS. Trimming took off 5 bases at V and 6 bases at J, with 7 bases between the two ends. This CDR3 comprises 11 residues.

This clonotype was observed a few times. This chain uses TRBV20-1 with TRBJ1-1, with D perhaps TRBD1 (5 bases). Germline loops: CDR1 DFQATT, CDR2 SNEGSKA (reference sequence). This CDR3 has 14 amino acids. V shed 2 bases and J shed 4 bases, with 14 bases lying between them. The CDR3 region is CSARPQARATEAFF. The CDR3, as DNA: TGCAGTGCTAGACCCCAGGCCAGGGCCACTGAAGCTTTCTTT.

This clonotype appeared a few times. The rearrangement joins TRBV7-6 to TRBJ1-1; 12 bases are a match to TRBD1. Germline CDR1 reads SGHVS; CDR2 reads FNYEAQ. The junction had 4 bases not matched to a gene; V was cut back by 1 base and J by 1 base. The CDR3 contains 17 residues. For the CDR3, the DNA is TGTGCCAGCAGCTTAGGCCGGGACAGGGGGCGGAACACTGAAGCTTTCTTT. Amino acid sequence: CASSLGRDRGRNTEAFF.

The chain links TRBV7-9 to TRBJ1-5; 12 positions agree with TRBD1. There are 15 residues in the CDR3. Germline V lookup: CDR1 SEHNR, CDR2 FQNEAQ (reference sequence). V was clipped by 5 bases and J by 7 bases; unmatched bases: 6. As DNA, the CDR3 is TGTGCCAGCAGCCGGGGACAGGGGGCGAACCAGCCCCAGCATTTT. This sequence encodes CASSRGQGANQPQHF.

This clonotype appeared a few times. V and J are TRBV19 and TRBJ2-7; D gene ambiguous. The V and J ends lost 0 bases and 5 bases respectively, with 17 bases between them. Germline V gene sequence: CDR1 LNHDA, CDR2 SQIVND (reference sequence). CDR3 length: 16 residues. In DNA, the CDR3 is TGTGCCAGTAGTATAGATCTCAACCGTCTTTGGGACGAGCAGTACTTC. Translated, it gives CASSIDLNRLWDEQYF.

The sample holds many counts of this clonotype. The chain has TRBV25-1 and TRBJ2-2; D not certain. From germline, CDR1 is MGHDK and CDR2 SYGVNS. CDR3 length: 13 residues. The V end lost 1 base, the J end lost 6 bases, and 6 bases lay between the germline ends. The CDR3 here is CASSESGPGELFF. The CDR3 coding sequence is TGTGCCAGCAGTGAATCCGGGCCCGGGGAGCTGTTTTTT.

This clonotype turned up a few times. This chain connects TRBV5-1 to TRBJ1-1; weak D call: TRBD1 (6 bases). In germline, CDR1 is SGHRS, CDR2 YFSETQ. The V end lost 1 base, the J end lost 4 bases, and 11 bases lay between the germline ends. CDR3 size: 14 residues. The CDR3 DNA is TGCGCCAGCAGCTTGCTGATACAGGGCACTGAAGCTTTCTTT. It encodes CASSLLIQGTEAFF.

This clonotype was seen ten or more times. The V and J genes are TRBV20-1 and TRBJ2-7; 8 bases are shared with TRBD2. Germline V gives CDR1 DFQATT, CDR2 SNEGSKA (reference sequence). V was clipped by 3 bases and J by 0 bases; unmatched bases: 7. CDR3 size: 15 residues. CDR3 amino acids: CSASLIGGGSYEQYF. In DNA, the CDR3 is TGCAGTGCTAGCCTCATCGGGGGGGGCTCCTACGAGCAGTACTTC.

The V gene is TRBV6-1, the J gene TRBJ1-5; D ambiguous. Trimming took off 5 bases at V and 1 base at J, with 9 bases between the two ends. The CDR3 has 14 residues. The germline CDR1 and CDR2 sequences are MNHNS and SASEGT. The CDR3 DNA sequence: TGTGCCAGCAGTCTAGACTTGAGCAATCAGCCCCAGCATTTT. The encoded protein is CASSLDLSNQPQHF.

This clonotype was observed at least ten times. The chain combines TRBV15 with TRBJ2-1; D remains unclear. The CDR3 is 15 residues long. Germline CDR1 is LNHNV and CDR2 is YYDKDF (reference sequence). V lost 4 bases, J lost 2 bases, and 12 bases lay in between. The CDR3 nucleotides read TGTGCCACCAGCAAGATATCTGGGCCCTACAATGAGCAGTTCTTC. Protein product: CATSKISGPYNEQFF.

The sample holds a few counts of this clonotype. V gene TRBV6-5 combines with J gene TRBJ2-5; D gene ambiguous. Trimming took 11 bases from V and 1 from J, leaving 11 bases between them. The CDR3 is 12 residues long. Germline V gene sequence: CDR1 MNHEY, CDR2 SVGAGI. CDR3 nucleotide sequence: TGTGCCGCCGGGTGGTTCCAAGAGACCCAGTACTTC. Its translation is CAAGWFQETQYF.

J is TRBJ2-1 and V is TRBV13; weak D call: TRBD1 (5 bases). In germline, CDR1 is PRHDT, CDR2 FYEKMQ (reference sequence). This CDR3 has 16 amino acids. The ends were cut back, 5 bases at V and 9 bases at J, with 23 bases in the middle. The CDR3 DNA follows: TGTGCCAGCAGCCGCCCGGTGGCAGGGCCGCTTACTGAGCAGTTCTTC. This gives the protein CASSRPVAGPLTEQFF.

Notes on this clonotype: A read error is possible here, since a much larger clone lies one base away. The V call is TRBV20-1, the J call TRBJ2-1; D not certain. The V gene lost 3 bases and the J gene lost 5 bases, with 17 bases spanning the gap. This CDR3 contains 15 residues. CDR1 and CDR2 (germline): DFQATT, SNEGSKA (reference sequence). CDR3 amino acids: CSASEEVSADNEQFF. The CDR3 region has the DNA TGCAGTGCTAGTGAAGAGGTTTCGGCGGACAATGAGCAGTTCTTC.

The table lists this clonotype with a few counts. The chain recombines TRBV7-8 with TRBJ1-2; TRBD1 is a possible D gene (6 bases). Deletions cut 3 bases from V and 5 bases from J, with 16 bases between. This CDR3 spans 15 amino acids. Per the germline V gene, CDR1 is SGHVS and CDR2 is FQNEAQ. The CDR3 DNA follows: TGTGCCAGCAGCTTGGGTCCAGGGGCCTCATATGGCTACACCTTC. Residues: CASSLGPGASYGYTF.

This clonotype was found many times. The chain uses TRBV7-2 and TRBJ2-3, with 8 bases lining up with TRBD2. Germline V gives CDR1 SGHTA, CDR2 FQGNSA. Unmatched junction bases numbered 11, after V lost 7 bases and J lost 5 bases. CDR3 size: 15 residues. Written as DNA, the CDR3 is TGTGCCAGCACCCACTCCCGGGGGGGGCAAGATACGCAGTATTTT. This translates into CASTHSRGGQDTQYF.

V usage is TRBV5-4 and J usage is TRBJ2-5; the D gene is possibly TRBD1 (6 bases). Germline V gene sequence: CDR1 SGHNT, CDR2 YYREEE (reference sequence). The CDR3 contains 14 residues. V was pared by 4 bases and J by 2 bases, with 12 bases between. CDR3 DNA: TGTGCCAGCAGCCAGACAGGTATTCAAGAGACCCAGTACTTC. Protein sequence: CASSQTGIQETQYF.

The table lists this clonotype with a few counts. V gene TRBV5-4 combines with J gene TRBJ1-4; TRBD1 might be the D (6 bases). CDR3 size: 17 residues. Deletions cut 4 bases from V and 0 bases from J, with 16 bases between. The germline gives CDR1 SGHNT, CDR2 YYREEE (reference sequence). CDR3 residues: CASSERGKEATNEKLFF. For the CDR3, the DNA is TGTGCCAGCAGCGAAAGGGGGAAGGAGGCAACTAATGAAAAACTGTTTTTT.

This clonotype showed up many times. The chain uses TRBV12-3 or TRBV12-4 and TRBJ2-1, with a possible D match to TRBD2 (6 bases). V gave up 1 base and J gave up 10 bases, with 14 bases separating them. This CDR3 spans 14 amino acids. Written as DNA, the CDR3 is TGTGCCAGCAGTTTAGATGGGGGAGGAGGGGAGCAGTTCTTC. Translated, it gives CASSLDGGGGEQFF.

This clonotype was found a few times. The chain joins TRBV5-1 to TRBJ1-2, with no clear D. The CDR3 has 13 residues. Between the trimmed V and J ends, which lost 5 bases and 7 bases, there was a span of 15 bases. Germline-derived CDR1 and CDR2 are SGHRS and YFSETQ. The CDR3 DNA is TGCGCCAGCAGGCCTAAGGTCGAGTCTGGCTACACCTTC. Amino acid sequence: CASRPKVESGYTF.